The rows below give T cell receptor beta chains drawn from one sample of a study of OX40 agonist ivuxolimab in advanced cancers. Method: immunoSEQ multiplex PCR; TCRdb's copy keeps in-frame clones and lacks some. This sample has 70,000 or so clones; approximately 90% occur once, and the top ten carry around 2%. The input for sequencing was CD4+ or CD8+ T cells sorted from blood, taken in a trial of the OX40 agonist ivuxolimab. The receptor set was obtained from an adult with an advanced solid tumor such as melanoma, head and neck, liver or kidney cancer. CDR3s include the opening cysteine and the closing phenylalanine or tryptophan. D genes are given only for firm matches. Clone size is not always given. Where it is, it says once, few, many or a class for expanded clones.

D,J,size,V,CDR3,DNA
NA,TRBJ2-7,NA,TRBV7-2,CASSGNGQLTYEQYF,TGTGCCAGCAGCGGAAACGGGCAATTAACCTACGAGCAGTACTTC
NA,TRBJ2-3,NA,TRBV6-1,CASSANSFAQYF,TGTGCCAGCAGTGCAAACAGCTTTGCCCAGTATTTT
NA,TRBJ2-7,NA,TRBV28,CASSLREATYEQYF,TGTGCCAGCAGTTTAAGGGAGGCCACCTACGAGCAGTACTTC
NA,TRBJ2-3,NA,TRBV5-4,CASSLQGGASGTDTQYF,TGTGCCAGCAGCTTACAGGGGGGGGCTTCAGGCACAGATACGCAGTATTTT
TRBD2,TRBJ2-1,NA,TRBV5-6,CASSFPGGNDEQFF,TGTGCCAGCAGCTTCCCCGGGGGGAATGATGAGCAGTTCTTC
NA,TRBJ2-1,NA,TRBV29-1,CSVEGDLTNEQFF,TGCAGCGTTGAGGGCGATCTAACCAATGAGCAGTTCTTC
TRBD1,TRBJ2-1,NA,TRBV6-4,CASSLDRVIDEQFF,TGTGCCAGCAGTTTGGACAGGGTAATCGATGAGCAGTTCTTC
NA,TRBJ1-4,NA,TRBV6-5,CASSEANLEKLFF,TGTGCCAGCAGTGAAGCCAACTTGGAAAAACTGTTTTTT
TRBD2,TRBJ2-3,once,TRBV7-9,CASRLAGFTDTQYF,TGTGCCAGCAGGCTAGCGGGGTTCACAGATACGCAGTATTTT
NA,TRBJ2-7,NA,TRBV2,CASILGQGDYEQYF,NA
TRBD2,TRBJ2-5,NA,TRBV5-5,CASSLELAGISRQETQYF,TGTGCCAGCAGCTTGGAACTAGCGGGGATCAGTCGCCAAGAGACCCAGTACTTC
NA,TRBJ1-3,NA,TRBV18,CASSEDYGNTIYF,TGTGCCAGCTCAGAAGACTACGGAAACACCATATATTTT
NA,TRBJ1-1,NA,TRBV6-5,CASGGHNTEAFF,TGTGCCTCGGGGGGCCATAACACTGAAGCTTTCTTT
NA,TRBJ2-7,NA,TRBV28,CASSLQGLGSYEQYF,TGTGCCAGCAGTTTACAGGGGTTAGGCTCCTACGAGCAGTACTTC
NA,TRBJ1-3,NA,TRBV27,CASSFLRDRGSGNTIYF,TGTGCCAGCAGTTTTTTGAGGGACCGAGGCTCTGGAAACACCATATATTTT
NA,TRBJ1-6,NA,TRBV7-6,CASSSGYNSPLHF,TGTGCCAGCAGCTCGGGGTATAATTCACCCCTCCACTTT
NA,TRBJ1-4,once,TRBV28,CATQDATNEKLFF,TGTGCCACCCAAGACGCAACTAATGAAAAACTGTTTTTT
NA,TRBJ2-1,NA,TRBV5-1,CASSLTGNSYNEQFF,TGCGCCAGCAGCCTGACAGGTAACTCCTACAATGAGCAGTTCTTC
NA,TRBJ1-4,once,TRBV4-3,CASSHGDTREKLFF,TGCGCCAGCAGCCACGGAGACACCCGCGAAAAACTGTTTTTT
TRBD1,TRBJ1-3,NA,TRBV28,CASSPWGDSANTIYF,TGTGCCAGCAGCCCTTGGGGGGACAGCGCAAACACCATATATTTT
NA,TRBJ1-2,NA,TRBV6-5,CASSPWPKGLGYTF,TGTGCCAGCAGTCCCTGGCCCAAGGGGCTTGGCTACACCTTC
NA,TRBJ2-7,NA,TRBV29-1,CSGGSGSYEQYF,TGCAGCGGGGGTTCTGGTTCGTACGAGCAGTACTTC
TRBD1,TRBJ1-6,once,TRBV6-6,CASSPSGGDNSPLHF,TGTGCCAGCAGTCCATCAGGGGGAGATAATTCACCCCTCCACTTT
NA,TRBJ1-2,few,TRBV28,CASSLRDNYGYTF,TGTGCCAGCAGTTTAAGGGACAACTATGGCTACACCTTC
NA,TRBJ1-6,NA,TRBV2,CASRTGLNSPLHF,TGTGCCAGCAGGACGGGTTTGAATTCACCCCTCCACTTT
NA,TRBJ1-4,NA,TRBV5-6,CASSLSGTPRKLFF,TGTGCCAGCAGCTTATCCGGGACACCGAGAAAGCTGTTTTTT
NA,TRBJ2-1,once,TRBV6-5,CASRPTGDRYNEQFF,TGTGCCAGCAGACCGACAGGAGATCGCTACAATGAGCAGTTCTTC
TRBD2,TRBJ2-3,NA,TRBV5-1,CASSRASGVDTQYF,TGCGCCAGCAGTAGAGCTAGCGGGGTGGATACGCAGTATTTT
NA,TRBJ1-5,NA,TRBV6-1,CASAGVDGNQPQHF,TGTGCCAGCGCAGGTGTCGATGGCAATCAGCCCCAGCATTTT
NA,TRBJ2-5,NA,TRBV9,CASSPQGLYQETQYF,TGTGCCAGCAGCCCCCAGGGGCTGTACCAAGAGACCCAGTACTTC
NA,TRBJ1-6,NA,TRBV5-8,CASSFDRTNSPLHF,TGCGCCAGCAGCTTCGACAGGACGAATTCACCCCTCCACTTT
NA,TRBJ1-5,NA,TRBV6-1,CASRPPNQPQHF,TGTGCCAGCAGACCCCCCAATCAGCCCCAGCATTTT
NA,TRBJ1-1,NA,TRBV7-2,CASSRDRSNTEAFF,TGTGCCAGCAGCCGCGATCGGTCGAACACTGAAGCTTTCTTT
TRBD1,TRBJ1-2,NA,TRBV9,CASSDRGIDGYTF,TGTGCCAGCAGTGACAGGGGCATTGACGGCTACACCTTC
NA,TRBJ1-1,few,TRBV14,CASSQDLRGTEAFF,TGTGCCAGCAGCCAAGACCTCAGGGGCACTGAAGCTTTCTTT
NA,TRBJ2-2,once,TRBV2,CASSEGGRGTGELFF,TGTGCCAGCAGTGAAGGGGGAAGGGGGACCGGGGAGCTGTTTTTT
NA,TRBJ2-2,NA,TRBV7-9,CASSPDTSTGELFF,TGTGCCAGCAGTCCGGACACGTCCACCGGGGAGCTGTTTTTT
TRBD1,TRBJ1-1,few,TRBV29-1,CSVHRGATEAFF,TGCAGCGTCCACAGGGGAGCTACTGAAGCTTTCTTT
NA,TRBJ1-1,few,TRBV11-1,CASSFSYTEAFF,TGTGCCAGCAGCTTTTCTTACACTGAAGCTTTCTTT
TRBD2,TRBJ2-2,NA,TRBV5-1,CASSTGLADHTGELFF,TGCGCCAGCAGCACGGGACTAGCGGACCACACCGGGGAGCTGTTTTTT
TRBD1,TRBJ1-1,NA,TRBV19,CASSPGQGARYSEAFF,TGTGCCAGTAGTCCCGGACAGGGGGCGCGTTATTCTGAAGCTTTCTTT
NA,TRBJ2-3,NA,TRBV5-1,CASSLGTDSDTQYF,TGCGCCAGCAGCTTGGGGACGGACTCAGATACGCAGTATTTT
NA,TRBJ2-6,NA,TRBV28,CASSLWAGQGPGANVLTF,TGTGCCAGCAGTTTATGGGCAGGGCAGGGCCCTGGGGCCAACGTCCTGACTTTC
TRBD1,TRBJ2-2,few,TRBV7-9,CASLSTGFRSGELFF,TGTGCCAGCCTATCGACAGGGTTTCGCTCCGGGGAGCTGTTTTTT
NA,TRBJ1-1,NA,TRBV28,CAHAGEVEAFF,TGTGCCCACGCGGGGGAAGTTGAAGCTTTCTTT
TRBD1,TRBJ2-2,NA,TRBV5-1,CASSTGQGNTGELFF,TGCGCCAGCAGCACGGGACAGGGGAACACCGGGGAGCTGTTTTTT
TRBD1,TRBJ2-7,NA,TRBV7-6,CASSLRGQGWDEQYF,TGTGCCAGCAGCTTACGTGGACAGGGTTGGGACGAGCAGTACTTC
NA,TRBJ2-3,NA,TRBV25-1,CATTHRTDTQYF,TGTGCCACCACTCATCGCACAGATACGCAGTATTTT
NA,TRBJ2-6,NA,TRBV9,CASSVVSSGANVLTF,TGTGCCAGCAGCGTAGTAAGCTCTGGGGCCAACGTCCTGACTTTC
NA,TRBJ1-2,NA,TRBV18,CASSPDRRQNYGYTF,TGTGCCAGCTCACCAGATCGGAGACAGAACTATGGCTACACCTTC
TRBD2,TRBJ2-1,NA,TRBV5-1,CASSLPIAGHNEQFF,TGCGCCAGCAGCTTGCCAATAGCGGGACACAATGAGCAGTTCTTC
NA,TRBJ2-2,NA,TRBV28,CASSFSTGELFF,TGTGCCAGCAGTTTTTCAACCGGGGAGCTGTTTTTT
NA,TRBJ2-1,NA,TRBV7-3,CASSLRGSPYNEQFF,TGTGCCAGCAGCTTAAGAGGGAGCCCCTACAATGAGCAGTTCTTC
NA,TRBJ1-1,NA,TRBV18,CASSVPGRMNTEAFF,TGTGCCAGCTCAGTCCCGGGACGGATGAACACTGAAGCTTTCTTT
NA,TRBJ1-4,NA,TRBV6-1,CASSEYMQGVGNEKLFF,TGTGCCAGCAGTGAATATATGCAGGGAGTAGGCAATGAAAAACTGTTTTTT